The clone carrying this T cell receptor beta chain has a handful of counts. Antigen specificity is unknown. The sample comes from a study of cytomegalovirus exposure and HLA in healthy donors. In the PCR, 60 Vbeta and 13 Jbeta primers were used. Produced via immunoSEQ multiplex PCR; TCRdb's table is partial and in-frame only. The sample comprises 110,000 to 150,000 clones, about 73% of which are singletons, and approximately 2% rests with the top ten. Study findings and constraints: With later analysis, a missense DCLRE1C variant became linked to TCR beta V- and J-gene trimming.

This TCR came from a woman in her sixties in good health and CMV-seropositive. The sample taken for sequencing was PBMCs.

The CDR3 nucleotides are TGTGCCAGCAGTCGGTCAGGGCTGAGTCAGCCCCAGCATTTT. Its protein product is CASSRSGLSQPQHF. The rearrangement uses TRBV6-5 and TRBJ1-5; perhaps TRBD1 as D (5 bases). The CDR3 sequence is 14 residues long. Trimming removed 5 bases from V and 6 bases from J, with 14 bases in between. Germline V gene data show CDR1 as MNHEY and CDR2 as SVGAGI.